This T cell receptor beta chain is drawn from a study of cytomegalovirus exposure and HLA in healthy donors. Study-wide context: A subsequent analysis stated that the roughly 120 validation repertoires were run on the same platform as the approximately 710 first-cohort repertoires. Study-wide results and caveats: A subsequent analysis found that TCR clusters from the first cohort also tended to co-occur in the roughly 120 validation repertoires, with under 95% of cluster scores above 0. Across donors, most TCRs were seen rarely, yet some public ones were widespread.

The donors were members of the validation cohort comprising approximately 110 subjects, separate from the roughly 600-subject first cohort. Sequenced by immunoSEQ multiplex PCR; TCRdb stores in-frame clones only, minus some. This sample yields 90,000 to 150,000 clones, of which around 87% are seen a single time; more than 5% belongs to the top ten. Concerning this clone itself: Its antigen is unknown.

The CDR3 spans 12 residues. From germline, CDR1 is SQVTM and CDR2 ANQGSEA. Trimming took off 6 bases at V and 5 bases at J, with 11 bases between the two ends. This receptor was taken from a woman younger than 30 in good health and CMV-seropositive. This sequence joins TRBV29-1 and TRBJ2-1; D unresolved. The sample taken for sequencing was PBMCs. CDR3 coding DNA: TGCAGCGTAGCGCGGCAAAACAATGAGCAGTTCTTC. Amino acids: CSVARQNNEQFF.